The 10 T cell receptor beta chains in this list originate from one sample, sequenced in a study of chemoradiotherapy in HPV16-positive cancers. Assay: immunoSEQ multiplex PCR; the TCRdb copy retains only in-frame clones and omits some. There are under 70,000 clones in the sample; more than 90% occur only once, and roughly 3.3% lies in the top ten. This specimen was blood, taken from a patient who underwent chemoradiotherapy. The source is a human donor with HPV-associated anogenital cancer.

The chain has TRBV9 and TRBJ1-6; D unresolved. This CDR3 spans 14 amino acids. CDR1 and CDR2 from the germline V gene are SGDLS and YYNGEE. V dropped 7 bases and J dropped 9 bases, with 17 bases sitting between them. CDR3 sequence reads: CASQSGDRGSPLHF. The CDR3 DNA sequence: TGTGCCAGCCAATCCGGGGATCGCGGTTCACCCCTCCACTTT.

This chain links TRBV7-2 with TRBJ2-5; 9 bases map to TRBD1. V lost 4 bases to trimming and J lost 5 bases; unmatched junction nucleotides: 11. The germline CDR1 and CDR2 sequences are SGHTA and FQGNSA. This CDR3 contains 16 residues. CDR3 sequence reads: CASSSKPGQGWETQYF. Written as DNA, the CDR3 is TGTGCCAGCAGCTCCAAACCGGGACAGGGATGGGAGACCCAGTACTTC.

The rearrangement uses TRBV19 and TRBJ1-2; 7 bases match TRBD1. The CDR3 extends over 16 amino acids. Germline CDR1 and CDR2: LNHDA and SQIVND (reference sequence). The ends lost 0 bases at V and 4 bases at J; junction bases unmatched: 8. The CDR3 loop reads CASSIDHGQVTYGYTF. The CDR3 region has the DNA TGTGCCAGTAGTATAGATCATGGACAGGTAACCTATGGCTACACCTTC.

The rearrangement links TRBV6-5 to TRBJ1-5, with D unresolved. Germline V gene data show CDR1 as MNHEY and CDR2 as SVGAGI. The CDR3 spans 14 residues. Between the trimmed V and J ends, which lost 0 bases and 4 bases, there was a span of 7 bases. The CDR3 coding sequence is TGTGCCAGCAGTTACTCGCTAGGAAATCAGCCCCAGCATTTT. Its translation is CASSYSLGNQPQHF.

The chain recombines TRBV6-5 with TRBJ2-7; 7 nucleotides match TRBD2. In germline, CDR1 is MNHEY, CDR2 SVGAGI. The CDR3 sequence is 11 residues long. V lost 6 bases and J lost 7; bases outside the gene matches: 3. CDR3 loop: CASRRGGEQYF. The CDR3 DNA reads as TGTGCCAGCAGGCGCGGGGGTGAGCAGTACTTC.

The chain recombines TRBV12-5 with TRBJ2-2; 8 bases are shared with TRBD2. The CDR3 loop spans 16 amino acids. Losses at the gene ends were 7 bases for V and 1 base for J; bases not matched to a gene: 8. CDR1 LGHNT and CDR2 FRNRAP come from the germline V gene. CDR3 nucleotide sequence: TGTGCTAGTGCCCTGGGTAGCGGGATGAACACCGGGGAGCTGTTTTTT. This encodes CASALGSGMNTGELFF.

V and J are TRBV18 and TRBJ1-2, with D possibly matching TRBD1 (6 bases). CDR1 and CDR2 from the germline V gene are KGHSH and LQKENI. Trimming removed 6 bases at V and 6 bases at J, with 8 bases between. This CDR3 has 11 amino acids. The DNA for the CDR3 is TGTGCCAGCTCCGCAGGGGATGGCTACACCTTC. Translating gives CASSAGDGYTF. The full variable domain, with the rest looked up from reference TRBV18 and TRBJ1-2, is NAGVMQNPRHLVRRRGQEARLRCSPMKGHSHVYWYRQLPEEGLKFMVYLQKENIIDESGMPKERFSAEFPKEGPSILRIQQVVRGDSAAYFCASSAGDGYTFGSGTRLTVV.

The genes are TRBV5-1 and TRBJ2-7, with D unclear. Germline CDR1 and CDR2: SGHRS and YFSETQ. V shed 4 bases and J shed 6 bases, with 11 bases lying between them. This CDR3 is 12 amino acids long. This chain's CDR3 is CASSHRNLEQYF. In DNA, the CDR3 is TGCGCCAGCAGCCACCGTAACCTCGAGCAGTACTTC.

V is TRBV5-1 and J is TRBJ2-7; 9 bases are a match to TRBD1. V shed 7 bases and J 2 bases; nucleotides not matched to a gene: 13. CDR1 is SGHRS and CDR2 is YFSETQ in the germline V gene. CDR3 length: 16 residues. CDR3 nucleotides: TGCGCCAGCGTGCTCCCGGGACAGGGATTTCCCTACGAGCAGTACTTC. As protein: CASVLPGQGFPYEQYF.

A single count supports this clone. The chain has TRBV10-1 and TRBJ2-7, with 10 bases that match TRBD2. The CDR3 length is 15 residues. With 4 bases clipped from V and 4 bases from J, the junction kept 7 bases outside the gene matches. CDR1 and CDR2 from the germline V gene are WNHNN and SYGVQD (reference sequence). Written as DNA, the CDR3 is TGCGCCAGCAGTGCCGGGACTAGCGTAGAATACGAGCAGTACTTC. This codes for CASSAGTSVEYEQYF.